This T cell receptor (beta chain) was recorded in a study of pediatric ulcerative colitis. Sequencing depth was up to 500,000 reads per sample. Some clones are missing from TCRdb's copy, which holds only in-frame ones; the method was immunoSEQ multiplex PCR. The sample holds roughly 70,000 clones; roughly nine tenths are singletons and the top ten take around 3.6%. V lost 5 bases to trimming and J lost 4 bases; unmatched junction nucleotides: 5. Germline loops: CDR1 SEHNR, CDR2 FQNEAQ (reference sequence). CDR3 length: 13 residues. In its sample, this clone was seen a few times. Antigen unknown. The same CDR3 is also encoded by other DNA sequences in this sample. Study conclusions and caveats: All ulcerative colitis patients, but no controls, carried a couple of rectal clonotypes.

This TCR was recovered from a boy under 18 with severe ulcerative colitis. The chain carries TRBV7-9 and TRBJ2-7, with 7 bases lining up with TRBD1. The sample was blood. The CDR3 protein is CASSPTGTYEQYF. CDR3 DNA: TGTGCCAGCAGCCCGACAGGGACGTACGAGCAGTACTTC.